The sequence of this T cell receptor beta chain was determined in a study of identical twins. Study-level findings and limits: Fewer insertions characterized abundant cord blood beta clonotypes, whereas memory repertoires showed none.

Concerning this clonotype itself: Antigen specificity is unknown.

CDR3 length: 14 residues. Germline V gives CDR1 SNHLY, CDR2 FYNNEI. V was cut by 6 bases and J by 3 bases, with 15 bases left in between. A single record per CDR3 protein comes from TCRdb applying MiXCR to the 5' RACE reads. The profile shows roughly 720,000 distinct CDR3 sequences, 15% to 20% of them singletons. The data were also submitted as part of a second study, on T cells expressing NK-cell markers. That report adds: Where a few donors were concerned, these clonotypes also led the CD3+CD56-NKG2C+ fraction.

The origin of this receptor is a woman aged 18-35 years in good health. The specimen was PBMCs. The chain couples TRBV2 to TRBJ2-7; perhaps TRBD1 as D (5 bases). The CDR3 is CASRGTGPLYEQYF. The CDR3, as DNA: TGTGCCAGCAGAGGTACAGGTCCACTCTACGAGCAGTACTTC.